This TCR beta chain derives from a study of CD8 T cells in ankylosing spondylitis. This clonotype was picked up a small number of times. Its antigen remains unknown. Quantitative barcoded 5'-RACE was used to prepare TCR beta libraries. TCRdb independently ran MiXCR on the 5' RACE reads; one entry per CDR3 protein. The sample shows 290,000 or so distinct CDR3 sequences, less than 25% of them seen only once. The CDR3 runs 14 residues. Between the trimmed V and J ends, which lost 2 bases and 0 bases, there was a span of 7 bases. Notes on the study in general: Both synovial fluid and blood in reactive arthritis had previously been reported to carry some motif variants. A motif of eight or nine highly homologous TCR beta variants was seen as apparently characteristic of ankylosing spondylitis blood. Clones linked to the disease showed a CD8+ phenotype. They occurred at relatively low frequencies in peripheral blood.

The rearrangement joins TRBV12-3 or TRBV12-4 to TRBJ1-1; D not resolved. The sequence was obtained from a female donor with ankylosing spondylitis or in good health (not recorded which). The sequenced sample consisted of blood, either unsorted or a sorted T cell fraction (not recorded which). CDR3 amino acids: CASSLYGMNTEAFF. The CDR3 DNA is TGTGCCAGCAGTTTATACGGAATGAACACTGAAGCTTTCTTT.